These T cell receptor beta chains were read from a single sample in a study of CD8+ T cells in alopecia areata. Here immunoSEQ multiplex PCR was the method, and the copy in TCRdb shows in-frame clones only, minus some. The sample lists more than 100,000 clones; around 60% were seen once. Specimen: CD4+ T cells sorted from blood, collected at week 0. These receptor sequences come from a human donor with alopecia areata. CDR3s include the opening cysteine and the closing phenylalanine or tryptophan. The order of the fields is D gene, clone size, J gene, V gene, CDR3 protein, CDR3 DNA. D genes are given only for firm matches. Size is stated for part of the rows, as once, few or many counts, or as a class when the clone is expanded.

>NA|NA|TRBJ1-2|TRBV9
CASSVAPGGGQAGYTF
TGTGCCAGCAGCGTAGCCCCAGGTGGGGGGCAAGCGGGCTACACCTTC
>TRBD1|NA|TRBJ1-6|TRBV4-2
CASSQEGTGEGSYNSPLHF
TGTGCCAGCAGCCAAGAAGGGACAGGGGAAGGGTCCTATAATTCACCCCTCCACTTT
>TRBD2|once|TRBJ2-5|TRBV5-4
CASSLGLAGGIQETQYF
TGTGCCAGCAGCTTAGGACTAGCGGGGGGCATCCAAGAGACCCAGTACTTC
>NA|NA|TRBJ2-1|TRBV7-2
CASSFSGADNEQFF
TGTGCCAGCAGCTTTTCAGGGGCGGACAATGAGCAGTTCTTC
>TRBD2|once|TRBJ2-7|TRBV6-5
CASNLREGYEQYF
TGTGCCAGCAATTTGAGGGAGGGCTACGAGCAGTACTTC
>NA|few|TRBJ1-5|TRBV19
CASSIGTTIRYQPQHF
TGTGCCAGTAGTATCGGAACCACCATTCGGTATCAGCCCCAGCATTTT
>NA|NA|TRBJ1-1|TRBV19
CASSVGRATEAFF
TGTGCCAGTAGTGTAGGGCGGGCCACTGAAGCTTTCTTT
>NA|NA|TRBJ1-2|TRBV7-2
CASSPDTTYGYTF
TGTGCCAGCAGCCCGGACACCACCTATGGCTACACCTTC
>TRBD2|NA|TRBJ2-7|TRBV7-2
CASSPRGREGLEQYF
TGTGCCAGCAGCCCACGGGGGCGGGAGGGCCTCGAGCAGTACTTC
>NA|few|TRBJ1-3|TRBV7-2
CASSRTNGNTIYF
TGTGCCAGCAGCCGGACTAATGGAAACACCATATATTTT
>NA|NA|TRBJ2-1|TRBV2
CASSVMAGIYNEQFF
TGTGCCAGCAGTGTAATGGCGGGGATCTACAATGAGCAGTTCTTC
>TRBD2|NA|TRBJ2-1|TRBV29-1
CSVNGGAGGHNEQFF
TGCAGCGTTAACGGGGGAGCGGGGGGTCACAATGAGCAGTTCTTC
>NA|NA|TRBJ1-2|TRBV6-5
CASSQVEAGTYGYTF
TGTGCCAGCAGTCAGGTGGAAGCAGGGACGTATGGCTACACCTTC
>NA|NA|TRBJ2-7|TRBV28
CASSPATYEQYF
TGTGCCAGCAGTCCCGCGACCTACGAGCAGTACTTC
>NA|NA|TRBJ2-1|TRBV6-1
CASSLSPGLSFF
TGTGCCAGCAGTCTCTCCCCGGGACTTTCGTTCTTC
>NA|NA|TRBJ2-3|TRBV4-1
CASSQEKGQYTQYF
TGCGCCAGCAGCCAAGAGAAGGGCCAGTATACGCAGTATTTT
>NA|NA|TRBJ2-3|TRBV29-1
CSVQGRGTDTQYF
TGCAGCGTTCAGGGACGGGGCACGGATACGCAGTATTTT
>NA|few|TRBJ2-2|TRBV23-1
CASSRGVGQRNTGELFF
TGCGCCAGCAGCAGAGGAGTGGGACAAAGAAACACCGGGGAGCTGTTTTTT
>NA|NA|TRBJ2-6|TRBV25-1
CASSESVGRANVLTF
TGTGCCAGCAGTGAATCAGTGGGGCGGGCCAACGTCCTGACTTTC
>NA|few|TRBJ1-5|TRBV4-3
CASSQEQNQPQHF
TGCGCCAGCAGCCAAGAGCAGAATCAGCCCCAGCATTTT
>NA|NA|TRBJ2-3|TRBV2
CASSRQDWPLDPDTQYF
TGTGCCAGCAGCAGACAGGACTGGCCTCTGGATCCAGATACGCAGTATTTT
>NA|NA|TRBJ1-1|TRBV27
CASSFRRGGGGTEAFF
TGTGCCAGCAGTTTTAGGCGCGGGGGCGGAGGCACTGAAGCTTTCTTT
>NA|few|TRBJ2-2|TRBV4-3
CASSPPRGELFF
TGCGCCAGCAGCCCCCCTCGCGGGGAGCTGTTTTTT